The rows below give T cell receptor gamma chains drawn from one sample of a study of gamma-delta T cells after stem cell transplantation. TCRdb re-analyzed the RT-PCR reads via CATT. Seen here are about 1,800 gamma-chain clones, approximately 2% observed once, and the top ten hold 36%. The sequencing sample was made of gamma-delta T cells. The receptors come from a human donor. It is not recorded whose cells these are; they may come from a transplant donor. Both conserved end residues are part of each CDR3. Clone size is not always given. Where it is, it says once, few, many or a class for expanded clones.

clone size	J gene	CDR3 length	V gene	CDR3 protein	CDR3 DNA
.	TRGJP	13	TRGV9	CALWALGKKIKVF	TGTGCCTTGTGGGCGTTGGGCAAAAAAATCAAGGTATTT
few	TRGJ1/TRGJ2	11	TRGV8	CATWAYYKKLF	TGTGCCACCTGGGCTTATTATAAGAAACTCTTT
medium-sized	TRGJP	18	TRGV9	CALWEVQVGELGKKIKVF	TGTGCCTTGTGGGAGGTGCAGGTTGGAGAGTTGGGCAAAAAAATCAAGGTATTT
medium-sized	TRGJP2	13	TRGV8	CATWDISDWIKTF	TGTGCCACCTGGGATATAAGTGATTGGATCAAGACGTTT
medium-sized	TRGJ1/TRGJ2	11	TRGV2	CATWDVNKKLF	TGTGCCACCTGGGACGTCAATAAGAAACTCTTT
.	TRGJP	15	TRGV9	CALWSQELGKKIKVF	TGTGCCTTGTGGAGTCAAGAGTTGGGCAAAAAAATCAAGGTATTT
few	TRGJP	18	TRGV9	CALWEKRRQELGKKIKVF	TGTGCCTTGTGGGAGAAAAGACGGCAAGAGTTGGGCAAAAAAATCAAGGTATTT
few	TRGJ1/TRGJ2	13	TRGV4	CATWPGPRYKKLF	TGTGCCACCTGGCCAGGGCCTAGGTATAAGAAACTCTTT
hyperexpanded	TRGJP	17	TRGV9	CALWEVQKELGKKIKVF	TGTGCCTTGTGGGAGGTGCAAAAAGAGTTGGGCAAAAAAATCAAGGTATTT
medium-sized	TRGJ1/TRGJ2	14	TRGV4	CATWDGPNYYKKLF	TGTGCCACCTGGGATGGACCTAATTATTATAAGAAACTCTTT
.	TRGJP	19	TRGV9	CALWEVPTSLRLGKKIKVF	TGTGCCTTGTGGGAGGTGCCAACATCCCTTCGGTTGGGCAAAAAAATCAAGGTATTT
medium-sized	TRGJP	19	TRGV9	CALWEVRSAGELGKKIKVF	TGTGCCTTGTGGGAGGTGCGTTCTGCAGGAGAGTTGGGCAAAAAAATCAAGGTATTT
large	TRGJP	16	TRGV9	CALWEVTELGKKIKVF	TGTGCCTTGTGGGAGGTGACAGAGTTGGGCAAAAAAATCAAGGTATTT
few	TRGJP2	11	TRGV9	CALCGGWIKTF	TGTGCCTTGTGCGGGGGCTGGATCAAGACGTTT
.	TRGJ1/TRGJ2	14	TRGV9	CALWELGGVYKKLF	TGTGCCTTGTGGGAGTTGGGGGGCGTTTATAAGAAACTCTTT
few	TRGJP	16	TRGV9	CALWDGEELGKKIKVF	TGTGCCTTGTGGGACGGCGAAGAGTTGGGCAAAAAAATCAAGGTATTT
medium-sized	TRGJ1/TRGJ2	11	TRGV9	CALWEGDKKLF	TGTGCCTTGTGGGAGGGCGATAAGAAACTCTTT
large	TRGJ1/TRGJ2	9	TRGV2	CATWDRELF	TGTGCCACCTGGGACCGGGAACTCTTT
.	TRGJ1/TRGJ2	15	TRGV2	CATWDGRPNYYKKLF	TGTGCCACCTGGGACGGGCGACCGAATTATTATAAGAAACTCTTT
medium-sized	TRGJP	16	TRGV9	CALWERGELGKKIKVF	TGTGCCTTGTGGGAGCGAGGGGAGTTGGGCAAAAAAATCAAGGTATTT
.	TRGJP	17	TRGV9	CALWDEGGELGKKIKVF	TGTGCCTTGTGGGACGAAGGAGGGGAGTTGGGCAAAAAAATCAAGGTATTT
few	TRGJ1/TRGJ2	14	TRGV9	CALWEVRGYYKKLF	TGTGCCTTGTGGGAGGTGAGGGGGTATTATAAGAAACTCTTT
few	TRGJ1/TRGJ2	13	TRGV3	CATRDRRLNKKLF	TGTGCCACCCGGGACAGGCGCCTCAATAAGAAACTCTTT
medium-sized	TRGJ1/TRGJ2	14	TRGV5	CATWDRKNYYKKLF	TGTGCCACCTGGGACAGGAAGAATTATTATAAGAAACTCTTT
medium-sized	TRGJP	16	TRGV9	CALWEVYELGKKIKVF	TGTGCCTTGTGGGAGGTGTATGAGTTGGGCAAAAAAATCAAGGTATTT
medium-sized	TRGJP	16	TRGV9	CALWDSQELGKKIKVF	TGTGCCTTGTGGGACTCGCAAGAGTTGGGCAAAAAAATCAAGGTATTT
medium-sized	TRGJ1/TRGJ2	14	TRGV2	CATWDDWPYYKKLF	TGTGCCACCTGGGACGATTGGCCTTATTATAAGAAACTCTTT
.	TRGJ1/TRGJ2	14	TRGV2	CATWDGPGYYKKLF	TGTGCCACCTGGGACGGGCCAGGTTATTATAAGAAGCTCTTT
.	TRGJP	17	TRGV9	CALWVMAQELGKKIKVF	TGTGCCTTGTGGGTGATGGCCCAAGAGTTGGGCAAAAAAATCAAGGTATTT
.	TRGJP	18	TRGV9	CALWEGLQPELGKKIKVF	TGTGCCTTGTGGGAGGGCCTCCAGCCCGAGTTGGGCAAAAAAATCAAGGTATTT
medium-sized	TRGJP	17	TRGV9	CALWEVHLGLGKKIKVF	TGTGCCTTGTGGGAGGTGCATCTGGGGTTGGGCAAAAAAATCAAGGTATTT
.	TRGJ1/TRGJ2	13	TRGV8	CATWDAYYYKKLF	TGTGCCACCTGGGATGCTTATTATTATAAGAAACTCTTT
medium-sized	TRGJP	17	TRGV9	CALWEAIQELGKKIKVF	TGTGCCTTGTGGGAGGCAATACAAGAGTTGGGCAAAAAAATCAAGGTATTT
.	TRGJP	16	TRGV9	CALWEKGELGKKIKVF	TGTGCCTTGTGGGAGAAAGGAGAGTTGGGCAAAAAAATCAAGGTATTT
large	TRGJP	15	TRGV9	CALWERELGKKIKVF	TGTGCCTTGTGGGAGCGCGAGTTGGGCAAAAAAATCAAGGTATTT
.	TRGJP	13	TRGV9	CAKQELGKKIKVF	TGTGCTAAACAAGAGTTGGGCAAAAAAATCAAGGTATTT
.	TRGJP	16	TRGV9	CALWEAEKLGKKIKVF	TGTGCCTTGTGGGAGGCTGAAAAGTTGGGCAAAAAAATCAAGGTATTT
medium-sized	TRGJP	17	TRGV9	CALWEVREELGKKIKVF	TGTGCCTTGTGGGAGGTGCGTGAAGAGTTGGGCAAAAAAATCAAGGTATTT
medium-sized	TRGJ1/TRGJ2	14	TRGV4	CATWDGPLDYKKLF	TGTGCCACCTGGGATGGCCCTTTAGATTATAAGAAACTCTTT
medium-sized	TRGJ1/TRGJ2	13	TRGV3	CATWDHAYYKKLF	TGTGCCACCTGGGACCATGCTTATTATAAGAAACTCTTT
medium-sized	TRGJ1/TRGJ2	11	TRGV3	CATWDRLKKLF	TGTGCCACCTGGGACAGGCTGAAGAAACTCTTT
.	TRGJP	15	TRGV9	CALWEAGLGKKIKVF	TGTGCCTTGTGGGAGGCTGGGTTGGGCAAAAAAATCAAGGTATTT
.	TRGJP2	15	TRGV9	CALWEVRGSDWIKTF	TGTGCCTTGTGGGAGGTGCGCGGTAGTGATTGGATCAAGACGTTT
.	TRGJP	16	TRGV9	CALWEKRELGKKIKVF	TGTGCCTTGTGGGAGAAAAGAGAGTTGGGCAAAAAAATCAAGGTATTT
few	TRGJP	17	TRGV9	CALWEDPRELGKKIKVF	TGTGCCTTGTGGGAGGACCCTCGTGAGTTGGGCAAAAAAATCAAGGTATTT
large	TRGJ1/TRGJ2	13	TRGV2	CATWDGSYYKKLF	TGTGCCACCTGGGACGGGAGTTATTATAAGAAACTCTTT
medium-sized	TRGJP	15	TRGV9	CALWEVQSGKKIKVF	TGTGCCTTGTGGGAGGTGCAATCTGGCAAAAAAATCAAGGTATTT
few	TRGJP	17	TRGV9	CALWEEEEELGKKIKVF	TGTGCCTTGTGGGAGGAGGAAGAAGAGTTGGGCAAAAAAATCAAGGTATTT
medium-sized	TRGJ1/TRGJ2	14	TRGV2	CATWDGRDYYKKLF	TGTGCCACCTGGGACGGGCGAGATTATTATAAGAAACTCTTT
medium-sized	TRGJP	17	TRGV9	CALWEAPQELGKKIKVF	TGTGCCTTGTGGGAGGCCCCTCAAGAGTTGGGCAAAAAAATCAAGGTATTT
medium-sized	TRGJ1/TRGJ2	14	TRGV3	CATWDRPGYYKKLF	TGTGCCACCTGGGACAGGCCGGGGTATTATAAGAAACTCTTT